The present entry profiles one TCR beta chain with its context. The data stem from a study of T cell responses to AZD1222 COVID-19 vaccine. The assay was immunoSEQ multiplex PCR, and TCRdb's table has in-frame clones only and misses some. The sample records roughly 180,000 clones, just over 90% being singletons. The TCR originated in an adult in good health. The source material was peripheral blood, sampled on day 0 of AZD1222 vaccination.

The CDR3 sequence is CASNPSGSVEAFF. The CDR3 bases are TGTGCCAGCAACCCCTCAGGCAGCGTTGAAGCTTTCTTT. This sequence joins TRBV6-6 and TRBJ1-1, with D unresolved. Per germline, CDR1 MNHNY and CDR2 SVGAGI (reference sequence). The V and J ends lost 7 bases and 7 bases respectively, with 16 bases between them. CDR3 size: 13 residues.